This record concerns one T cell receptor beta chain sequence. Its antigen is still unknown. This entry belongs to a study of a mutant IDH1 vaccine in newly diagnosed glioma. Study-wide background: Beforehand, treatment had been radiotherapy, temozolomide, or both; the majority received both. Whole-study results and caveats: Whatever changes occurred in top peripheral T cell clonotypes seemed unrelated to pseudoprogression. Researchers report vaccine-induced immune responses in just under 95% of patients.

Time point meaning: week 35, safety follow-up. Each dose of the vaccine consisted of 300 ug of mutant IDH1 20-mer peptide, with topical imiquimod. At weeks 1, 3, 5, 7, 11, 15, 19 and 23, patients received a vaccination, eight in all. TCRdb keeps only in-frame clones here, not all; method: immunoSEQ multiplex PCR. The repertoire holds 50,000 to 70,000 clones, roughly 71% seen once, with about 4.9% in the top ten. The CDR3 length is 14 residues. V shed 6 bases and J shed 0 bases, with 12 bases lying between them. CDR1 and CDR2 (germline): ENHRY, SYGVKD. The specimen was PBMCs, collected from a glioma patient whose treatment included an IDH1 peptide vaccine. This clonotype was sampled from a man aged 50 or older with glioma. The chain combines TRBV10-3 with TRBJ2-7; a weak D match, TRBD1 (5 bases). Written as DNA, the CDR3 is TGTGCCATCAGCTCCTCACAGGCCTCCTACGAGCAGTACTTC. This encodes CAISSSQASYEQYF.